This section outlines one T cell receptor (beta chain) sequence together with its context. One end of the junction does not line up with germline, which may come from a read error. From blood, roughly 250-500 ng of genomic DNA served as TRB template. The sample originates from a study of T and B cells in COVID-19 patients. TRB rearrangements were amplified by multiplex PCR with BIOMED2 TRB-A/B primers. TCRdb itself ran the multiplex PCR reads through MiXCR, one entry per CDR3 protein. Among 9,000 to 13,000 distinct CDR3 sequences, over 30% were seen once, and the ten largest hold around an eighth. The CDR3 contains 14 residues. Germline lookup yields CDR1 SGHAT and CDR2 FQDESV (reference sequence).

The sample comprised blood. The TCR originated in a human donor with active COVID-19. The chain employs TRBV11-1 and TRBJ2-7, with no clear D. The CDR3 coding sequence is TGCGCCAGCAGCTTGTACAGCCAAGTCTACGAGCAGTACTTC. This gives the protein CASSLYSQVYEQYF.